The source of this T cell receptor beta chain is a study of siplizumab effects on memory and regulatory T cells. General study results and limits: Contribution to the alloresponse seemed major for naive T cells, which also seemed more diverse than memory cells. Poor capture below about 10^-5 frequency left most alloreactive clones unmapped to unstimulated subsets.

V lost 1 base, J lost 5 bases, and 8 bases stayed unmatched. Per the germline V gene, CDR1 is LGHNT and CDR2 is FRNRAP. This CDR3 region has 18 residues. Regarding this clone: The antigen is undetermined. Other DNA sequences in this sample translate to the same CDR3.

Clones were read by immunoSEQ multiplex PCR, and TCRdb kept only the in-frame ones, dropping some. There are about 97,000 clones in the sample; around nine tenths occur only once, and 0.85% to 1.3% lies in the top ten. This clonotype was sampled from a human donor in good health. Sequenced: CD4+ T cells sorted from blood. The chain couples TRBV12-5 to TRBJ2-1, with 13 bases identical to TRBD2. The DNA for the CDR3 is TGTGCTAGTGGTTTGGGGACTAGCGGGGGTGGATGGGACAATGAGCAGTTCTTC. Amino acids: CASGLGTSGGGWDNEQFF.